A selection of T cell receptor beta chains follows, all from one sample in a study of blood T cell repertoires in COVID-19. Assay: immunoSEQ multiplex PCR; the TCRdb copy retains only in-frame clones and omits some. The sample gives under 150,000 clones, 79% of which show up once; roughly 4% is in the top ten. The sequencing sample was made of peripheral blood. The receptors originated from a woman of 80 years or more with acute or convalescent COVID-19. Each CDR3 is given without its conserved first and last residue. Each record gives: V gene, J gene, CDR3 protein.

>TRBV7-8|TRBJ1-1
ASSLMDSGTEAF
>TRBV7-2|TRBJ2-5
ASTPVGGQETQY
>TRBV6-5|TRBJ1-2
ASSWGEDYGYT
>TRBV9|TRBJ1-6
ASSPRPGAPLH
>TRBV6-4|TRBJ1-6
ASRPRDNFDSPLH
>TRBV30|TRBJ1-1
AWSVTGGTEAF
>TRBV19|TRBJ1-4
ASSSRGGAATNEKLF
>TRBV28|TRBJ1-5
ASSPGTGRPLNQPQH
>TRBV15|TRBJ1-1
ATSRDGGNRAF
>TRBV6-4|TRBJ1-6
ASSKDSGDSPLH
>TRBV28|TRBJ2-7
ASSFAGQRSYEQY
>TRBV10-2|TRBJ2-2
ASRTAANTGELF
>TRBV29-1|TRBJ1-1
SVEGQGNTEAF
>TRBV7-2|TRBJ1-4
ASSQEVGYEKLF
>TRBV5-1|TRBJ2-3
ASVRGEGTDTQY
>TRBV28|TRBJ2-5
ASSLGIDFQETQY
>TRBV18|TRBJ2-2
ASSLTTSGNTGELF
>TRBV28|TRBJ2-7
ASSWQGYEQY
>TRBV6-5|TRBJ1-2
ASRTPNYGYT
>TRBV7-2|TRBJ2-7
ASSLAGAGEQY
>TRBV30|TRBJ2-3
AWSLLGLVGDTQY
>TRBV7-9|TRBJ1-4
ASSFGGATNEKLF
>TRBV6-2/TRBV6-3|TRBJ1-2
ASSYQGLRGYT
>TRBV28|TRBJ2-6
ASSFDAGSSGANVLT
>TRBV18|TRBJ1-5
ASSQSQETVLSNQPQH
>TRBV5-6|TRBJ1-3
ASSLGGGGGGNTIY
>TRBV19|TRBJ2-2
ASSGGQASGELF
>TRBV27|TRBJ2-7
ASSPSGRRYEQY
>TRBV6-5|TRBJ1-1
ASRLGNTEAF
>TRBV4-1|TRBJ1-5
ASSQEGGNNQPQH
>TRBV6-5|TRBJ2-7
ASSPPGGRDEQY
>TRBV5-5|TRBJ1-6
ASSLGPSVNSPLH